This TCR beta chain was identified during a study of T cells after yellow fever vaccination. V dropped 0 bases and J dropped 7 bases, with 6 bases sitting between them. CDR3 size: 12 residues. CDR1 is SGHRS, CDR2 YFSETQ, per germline. Study-wide points: Most clones from primary vaccination resurfaced after the booster (around 97% CD4, approximately 88% CD8).

In its sample, this clonotype was seen once. Its antigen is unknown. TCRdb called the 5' RACE reads again in MiXCR, with one record for every CDR3 protein. The sample contains under 550,000 distinct CDR3 sequences, 21% of which appear only once. Specimen: PBMCs, collected about 21 days after the first yellow fever vaccination. This clonotype was sampled from a man in his late teens or twenties who received the YFV17D yellow fever vaccine. J is TRBJ2-3 and V is TRBV5-1; D not resolved. As DNA, the CDR3 is TGCGCCAGCAGCTTGGGGCTATATACGCAGTATTTT. This encodes CASSLGLYTQYF.